This is a list of T cell receptor beta chains from one sample in a study of blood T cell repertoires in COVID-19. This table comes from immunoSEQ multiplex PCR, and its TCRdb copy is limited to in-frame clones, with some not included. Of more than 110,000 clones listed, approximately 85% are singletons. Source material: peripheral blood. All receptors come from a woman of 80 years or more with acute or convalescent COVID-19. CDR3s include the opening cysteine and the closing phenylalanine or tryptophan. Each record gives: CDR3 length, clone size, J gene, D gene, V gene, CDR3 protein, CDR3 DNA. The D gene is left open where the match is weak. A row's size may be missing; if present it is once, few, many or a size class.

17 | . | TRBJ1-6 | . | TRBV2 | CASRPGGLSSYNSPLHF | TGTGCCAGCAGACCGGGAGGACTCAGCTCCTATAATTCACCCCTCCACTTT
15 | few | TRBJ2-5 | TRBD2 | TRBV7-2 | CASSLGLAGWETQYF | TGTGCCAGCAGTTTAGGACTAGCGGGGTGGGAGACCCAGTACTTC
17 | . | TRBJ2-1 | TRBD1 | TRBV6-2/TRBV6-3 | CASSRDRGGISYNEQFF | TGTGCCAGCAGTCGCGACAGGGGGGGAATCTCTTACAATGAGCAGTTCTTC
15 | . | TRBJ1-4 | . | TRBV4-2 | CASSQEWSGNEKLFF | TGTGCCAGCAGCCAAGAATGGAGCGGGAATGAAAAACTGTTTTTT
14 | . | TRBJ1-1 | TRBD1 | TRBV7-2 | CASSGQGPGTEAFF | TGTGCCAGCAGCGGACAGGGTCCTGGCACTGAAGCTTTCTTT
14 | . | TRBJ2-1 | TRBD1 | TRBV20-1 | CSASWDRGYNEQFF | TGCAGTGCTAGTTGGGACAGGGGCTACAATGAGCAGTTCTTC
13 | . | TRBJ1-5 | . | TRBV19 | CATRGLGNQPQHF | TGTGCCACTAGGGGACTCGGCAATCAGCCCCAGCATTTT
12 | few | TRBJ2-7 | . | TRBV3-1/TRBV3-2 | CASSQAESEQYF | TGTGCCAGCAGCCAAGCGGAGAGTGAGCAGTACTTC
15 | . | TRBJ2-1 | . | TRBV7-3 | CASSPLSGGAHEQFF | TGTGCCAGCAGCCCCCTTAGTGGGGGGGCCCATGAGCAGTTCTTC
12 | once | TRBJ2-5 | . | TRBV6-5 | CASWRGQETQYF | TGTGCCAGCTGGCGGGGACAAGAGACCCAGTACTTC
14 | . | TRBJ1-4 | . | TRBV7-9 | CASSPFDRVEKLFF | TGTGCCAGCAGCCCCTTTGATCGAGTTGAAAAACTGTTTTTT
16 | . | TRBJ2-1 | . | TRBV24-1 | CATSGSQADYYNEQFF | TGTGCCACCAGTGGATCCCAAGCGGACTATTACAATGAGCAGTTCTTC
15 | . | TRBJ1-2 | TRBD1 | TRBV6-6 | CASSYGTALAYGYTF | TGTGCCAGCAGTTACGGGACAGCCCTCGCTTATGGCTACACCTTC
13 | . | TRBJ1-6 | . | TRBV25-1 | CASSRDYNSPLHF | TGTGCCAGCAGTCGGGACTACAATTCACCCCTCCACTTT
10 | . | TRBJ2-5 | . | TRBV9 | CASSGRAQYF | TGTGCCAGCAGCGGGAGGGCCCAGTACTTC
15 | . | TRBJ1-1 | . | TRBV18 | CASSPRGGYDTEAFF | TGTGCCAGCTCCCCCCGTGGAGGGTACGACACTGAAGCTTTCTTT
15 | . | TRBJ2-5 | TRBD1 | TRBV5-1 | CASSSQGALGETQYF | TGCGCCAGCAGCTCACAGGGGGCCCTGGGGGAGACCCAGTACTTC
16 | . | TRBJ1-2 | . | TRBV28 | CASSSGVYGRNYGYTF | TGTGCCAGCAGTTCGGGGGTATACGGTCGTAACTATGGCTACACCTTC
15 | . | TRBJ2-7 | TRBD1 | TRBV11-2 | CASSVQGAYTYEQYF | TGTGCCAGCAGCGTCCAGGGGGCTTACACCTACGAGCAGTACTTC
16 | . | TRBJ1-4 | . | TRBV3-1/TRBV3-2 | CASSQDREVNNEKLFF | TGTGCCAGCAGCCAAGACAGGGAGGTGAATAATGAAAAACTGTTTTTT
15 | . | TRBJ2-1 | TRBD2 | TRBV6-5 | CASSYSSGGAYEQFF | TGTGCCAGCAGTTATAGTAGCGGGGGGGCTTATGAGCAGTTCTTC
16 | . | TRBJ2-5 | . | TRBV5-1 | CASNRGAGAVQETQYF | TGCGCCAGCAACCGGGGAGCGGGCGCCGTTCAAGAGACCCAGTACTTC
12 | . | TRBJ1-2 | . | TRBV12-3/TRBV12-4 | CASSSRGNGYTF | TGTGCCAGCAGTTCTCGGGGGAATGGCTACACCTTC
19 | . | TRBJ2-6 | . | TRBV5-6 | CASSWSVHVRYSGANVLTF | TGTGCCAGCAGCTGGTCTGTCCATGTTCGGTACTCTGGGGCCAACGTCCTGACTTTC
17 | . | TRBJ2-1 | . | TRBV19 | CASSAMGRASGNNEQFF | TGTGCCAGTAGTGCCATGGGTAGGGCCAGCGGTAACAATGAGCAGTTCTTC